The sequence of this TCR beta chain was determined in a study of identical twins. Unique molecular identifiers were present on cDNA, and template switching added a universal primer site. TCRdb itself ran the 5' RACE reads through MiXCR, one entry per CDR3 protein. The sample yields 700,000 or so distinct CDR3 sequences, approximately 22% seen once. This clonotype turned up a few times. Germline V gives CDR1 LGHNA, CDR2 YNFKEQ. The CDR3 is made up of 15 amino acids. J lost 3 bases, V lost 3 bases, and 3 bases had no gene match. This same sample was also part of a study on T cells expressing NK-cell markers. That publication notes: Sorted CD3+CD56-NKG2C+, CD3+CD56+NKG2C+ and CD3+CD56+NKG2C- T cells supplied the TCR beta repertoires. Sequencing covered eight donors, seven HCMV-seropositive and one seronegative.

The receptor's source is a woman aged 18-29 years in good health. Material for sequencing was PBMCs. J is TRBJ2-3 and V is TRBV4-2; 10 positions match TRBD2. CDR3 sequence: CASSQGLALTDTQYF. CDR3 coding DNA: TGTGCCAGCAGCCAGGGACTAGCGTTAACAGATACGCAGTATTTT.